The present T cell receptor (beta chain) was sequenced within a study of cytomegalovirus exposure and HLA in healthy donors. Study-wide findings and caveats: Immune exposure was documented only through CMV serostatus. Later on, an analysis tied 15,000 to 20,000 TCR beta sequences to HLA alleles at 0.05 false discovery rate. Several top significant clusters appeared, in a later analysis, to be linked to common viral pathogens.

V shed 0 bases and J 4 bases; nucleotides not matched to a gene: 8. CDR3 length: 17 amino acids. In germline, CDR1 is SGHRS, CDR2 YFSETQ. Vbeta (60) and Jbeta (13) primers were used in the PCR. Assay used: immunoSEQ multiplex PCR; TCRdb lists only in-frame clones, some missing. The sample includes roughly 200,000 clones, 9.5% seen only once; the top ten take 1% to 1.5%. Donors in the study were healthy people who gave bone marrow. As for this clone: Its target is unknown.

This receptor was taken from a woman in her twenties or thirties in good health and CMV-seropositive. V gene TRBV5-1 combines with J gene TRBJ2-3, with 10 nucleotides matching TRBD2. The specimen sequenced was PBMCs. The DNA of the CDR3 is TGCGCCAGCAGCTTGGAGTTAGCGGGAGGCCTTCCAGATACGCAGTATTTT. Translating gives CASSLELAGGLPDTQYF.